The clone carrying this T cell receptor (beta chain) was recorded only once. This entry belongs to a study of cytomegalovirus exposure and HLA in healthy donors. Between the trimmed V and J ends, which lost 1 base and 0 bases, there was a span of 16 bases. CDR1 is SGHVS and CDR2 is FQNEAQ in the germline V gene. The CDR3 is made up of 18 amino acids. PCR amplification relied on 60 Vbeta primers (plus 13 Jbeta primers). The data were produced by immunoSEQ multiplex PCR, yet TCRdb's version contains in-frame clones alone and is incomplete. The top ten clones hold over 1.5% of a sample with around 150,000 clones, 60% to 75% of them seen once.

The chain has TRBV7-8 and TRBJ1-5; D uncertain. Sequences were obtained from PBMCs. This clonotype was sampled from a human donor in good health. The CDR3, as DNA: TGTGCCAGCAGCTTAGAAGGTGGAGGGCTCTATAGCAATCAGCCCCAGCATTTT. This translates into CASSLEGGGLYSNQPQHF.